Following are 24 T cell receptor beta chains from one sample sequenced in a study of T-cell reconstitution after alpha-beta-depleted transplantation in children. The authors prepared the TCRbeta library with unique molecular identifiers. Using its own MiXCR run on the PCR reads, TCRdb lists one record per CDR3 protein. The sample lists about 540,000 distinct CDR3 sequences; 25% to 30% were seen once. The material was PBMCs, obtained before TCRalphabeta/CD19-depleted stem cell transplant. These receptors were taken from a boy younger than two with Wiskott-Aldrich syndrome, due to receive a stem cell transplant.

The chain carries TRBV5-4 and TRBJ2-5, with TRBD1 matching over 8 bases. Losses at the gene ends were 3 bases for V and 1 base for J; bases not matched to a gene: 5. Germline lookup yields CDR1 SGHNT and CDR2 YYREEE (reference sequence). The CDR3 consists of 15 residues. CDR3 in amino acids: CASSSRDRFQETQYF. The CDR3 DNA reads TGTGCCAGCAGCTCCCGGGACAGGTTCCAAGAGACCCAGTACTTC.

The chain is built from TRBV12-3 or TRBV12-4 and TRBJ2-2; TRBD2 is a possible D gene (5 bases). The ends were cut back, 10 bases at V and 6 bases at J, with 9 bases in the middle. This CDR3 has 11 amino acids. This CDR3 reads CATRGAGELFF. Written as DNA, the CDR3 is TGTGCCACTCGGGGTGCCGGGGAGCTGTTTTTT.

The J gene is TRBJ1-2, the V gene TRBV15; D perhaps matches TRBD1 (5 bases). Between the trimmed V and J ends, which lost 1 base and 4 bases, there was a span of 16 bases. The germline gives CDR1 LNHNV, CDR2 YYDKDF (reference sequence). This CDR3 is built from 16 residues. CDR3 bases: TGTGCCACCAGCAGAGGACCGGGGGAGGGAGGCTATGGCTACACCTTC. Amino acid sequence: CATSRGPGEGGYGYTF.

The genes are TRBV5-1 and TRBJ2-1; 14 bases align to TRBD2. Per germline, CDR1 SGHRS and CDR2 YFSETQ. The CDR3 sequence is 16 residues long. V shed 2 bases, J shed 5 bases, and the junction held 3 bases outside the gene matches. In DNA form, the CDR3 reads TGCGCCAGCAGCTTCCTGGGACTAGCGGGGGACAATGAGCAGTTCTTC. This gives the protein CASSFLGLAGDNEQFF.

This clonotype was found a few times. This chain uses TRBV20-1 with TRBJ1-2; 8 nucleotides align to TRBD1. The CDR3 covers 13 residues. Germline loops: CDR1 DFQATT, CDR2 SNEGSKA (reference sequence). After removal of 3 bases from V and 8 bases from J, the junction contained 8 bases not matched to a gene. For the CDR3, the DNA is TGCAGTGCTAGCCAGGACAGGGCGGTAGGCTACACCTTC. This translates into CSASQDRAVGYTF.

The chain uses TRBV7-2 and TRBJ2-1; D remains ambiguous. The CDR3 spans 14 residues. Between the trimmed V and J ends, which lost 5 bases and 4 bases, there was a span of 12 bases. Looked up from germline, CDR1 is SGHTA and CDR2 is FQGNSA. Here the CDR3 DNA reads TGTGCCAGCAGCGGAGAGACTTCGTACAATGAGCAGTTCTTC. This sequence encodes CASSGETSYNEQFF. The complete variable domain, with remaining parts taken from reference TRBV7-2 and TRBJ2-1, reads GAGVSQSPSNKVTEKGKDVELRCDPISGHTALYWYRQSLGQGLEFLIYFQGNSAPDKSGLPSDRFSAERTGGSVSTLTIQRTQQEDSAVYLCASSGETSYNEQFFGPGTRLTVL.

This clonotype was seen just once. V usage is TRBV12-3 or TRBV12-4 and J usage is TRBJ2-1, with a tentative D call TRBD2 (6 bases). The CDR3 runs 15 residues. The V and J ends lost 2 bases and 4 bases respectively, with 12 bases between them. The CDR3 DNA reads TGTGCCAGCAGTTTACTAGCGCCGGGGTACAATGAGCAGTTCTTC. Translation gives CASSLLAPGYNEQFF.

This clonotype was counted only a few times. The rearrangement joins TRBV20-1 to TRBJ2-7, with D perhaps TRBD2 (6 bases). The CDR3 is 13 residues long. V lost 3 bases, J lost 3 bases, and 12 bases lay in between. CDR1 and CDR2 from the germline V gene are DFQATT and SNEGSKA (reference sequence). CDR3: CSASGSALYEQYF. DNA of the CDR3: TGCAGTGCTAGCGGGAGTGCCCTCTACGAGCAGTACTTC.

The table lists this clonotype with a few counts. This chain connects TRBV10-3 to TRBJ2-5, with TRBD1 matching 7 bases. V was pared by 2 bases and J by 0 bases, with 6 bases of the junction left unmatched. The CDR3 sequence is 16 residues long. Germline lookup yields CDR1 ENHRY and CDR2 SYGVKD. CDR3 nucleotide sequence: TGTGCCATCAGTGAGCGGGGACAGTCATACCAAGAGACCCAGTACTTC. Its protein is CAISERGQSYQETQYF.

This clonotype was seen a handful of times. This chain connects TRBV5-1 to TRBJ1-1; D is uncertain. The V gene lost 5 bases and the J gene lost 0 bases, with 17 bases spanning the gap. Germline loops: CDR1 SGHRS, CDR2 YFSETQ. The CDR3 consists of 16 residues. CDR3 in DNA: TGCGCCAGCAGTTTCGGAATTACCTCAATGAACACTGAAGCTTTCTTT. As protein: CASSFGITSMNTEAFF. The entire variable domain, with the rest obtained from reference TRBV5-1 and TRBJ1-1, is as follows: KAGVTQTPRYLIKTRGQQVTLSCSPISGHRSVSWYQQTPGQGLQFLFEYFSETQRNKGNFPGRFSGRQFSNSRSEMNVSTLELGDSALYLCASSFGITSMNTEAFFGQGTRLTVV.

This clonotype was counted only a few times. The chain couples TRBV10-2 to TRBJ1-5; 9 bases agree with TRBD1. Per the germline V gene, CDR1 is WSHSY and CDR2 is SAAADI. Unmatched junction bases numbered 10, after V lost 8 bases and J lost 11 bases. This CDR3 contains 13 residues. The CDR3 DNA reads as TGCGCCAGCGGGGACAGGGCTGATAAGACCCAGCATTTT. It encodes CASGDRADKTQHF.

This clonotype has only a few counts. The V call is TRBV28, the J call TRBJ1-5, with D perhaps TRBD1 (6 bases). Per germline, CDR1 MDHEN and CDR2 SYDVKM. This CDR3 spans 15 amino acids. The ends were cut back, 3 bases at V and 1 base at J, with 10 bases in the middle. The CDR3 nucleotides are TGTGCCAGCAGTTTGCCCAGGGGCAGCAATCAGCCCCAGCATTTT. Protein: CASSLPRGSNQPQHF.

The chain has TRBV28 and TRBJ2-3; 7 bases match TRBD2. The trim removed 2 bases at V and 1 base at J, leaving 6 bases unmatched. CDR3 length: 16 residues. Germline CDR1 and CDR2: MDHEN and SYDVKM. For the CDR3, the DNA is TGTGCCAGCAGTTTAATCGGCGGGAGCGGCACAGATACGCAGTATTTT. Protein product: CASSLIGGSGTDTQYF.

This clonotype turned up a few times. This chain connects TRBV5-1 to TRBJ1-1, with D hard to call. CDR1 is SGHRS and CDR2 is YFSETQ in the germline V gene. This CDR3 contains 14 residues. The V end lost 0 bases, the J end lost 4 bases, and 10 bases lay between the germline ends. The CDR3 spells CASSLDGLGTEAFF. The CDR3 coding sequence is TGCGCCAGCAGCTTGGACGGGCTTGGCACTGAAGCTTTCTTT. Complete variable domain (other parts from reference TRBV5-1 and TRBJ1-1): KAGVTQTPRYLIKTRGQQVTLSCSPISGHRSVSWYQQTPGQGLQFLFEYFSETQRNKGNFPGRFSGRQFSNSRSEMNVSTLELGDSALYLCASSLDGLGTEAFFGQGTRLTVV.

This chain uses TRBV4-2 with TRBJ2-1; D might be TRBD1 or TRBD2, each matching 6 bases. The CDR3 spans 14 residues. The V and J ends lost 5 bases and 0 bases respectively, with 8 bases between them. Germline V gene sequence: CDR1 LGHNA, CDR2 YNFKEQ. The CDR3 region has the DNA TGTGCCAGCAGCAGGGGGGACTCCTACAATGAGCAGTTCTTC. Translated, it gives CASSRGDSYNEQFF.

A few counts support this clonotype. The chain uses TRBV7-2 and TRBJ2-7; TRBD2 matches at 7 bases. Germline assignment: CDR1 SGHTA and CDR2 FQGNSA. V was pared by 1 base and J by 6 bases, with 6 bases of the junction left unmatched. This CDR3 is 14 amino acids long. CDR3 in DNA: TGTGCCAGCAGCTTAGATATGGGAGGGCCCGAGCAGTACTTC. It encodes CASSLDMGGPEQYF.

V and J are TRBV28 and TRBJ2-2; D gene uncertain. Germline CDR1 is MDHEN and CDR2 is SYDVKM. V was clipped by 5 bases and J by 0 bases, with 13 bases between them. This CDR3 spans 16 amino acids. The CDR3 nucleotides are TGTGCCAGCAGTACCCCCCGCGCCCCGAACACCGGGGAGCTGTTTTTT. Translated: CASSTPRAPNTGELFF.

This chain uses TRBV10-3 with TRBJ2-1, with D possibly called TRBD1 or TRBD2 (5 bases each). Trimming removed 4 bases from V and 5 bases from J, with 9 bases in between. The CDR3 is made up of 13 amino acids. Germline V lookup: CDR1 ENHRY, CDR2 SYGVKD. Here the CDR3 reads CAISVRDDNEQFF. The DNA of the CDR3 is TGTGCCATCAGTGTGAGGGACGACAATGAGCAGTTCTTC.

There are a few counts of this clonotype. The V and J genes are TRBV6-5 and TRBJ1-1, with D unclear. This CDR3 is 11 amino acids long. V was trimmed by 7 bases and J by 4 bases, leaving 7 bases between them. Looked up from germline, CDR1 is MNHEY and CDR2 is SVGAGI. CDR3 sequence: CASTRGTEAFF. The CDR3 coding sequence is TGTGCCAGCACTCGGGGCACTGAAGCTTTCTTT.

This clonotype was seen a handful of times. In DNA form, the CDR3 reads TGCAGTGCTAGAAATCGGGGGCCAGGACGGTACAATGAGCAGTTCTTC. This gives the protein CSARNRGPGRYNEQFF. This chain connects TRBV20-1 to TRBJ2-1; perhaps D is TRBD1 or TRBD2 (6 bases each). This CDR3 contains 16 residues. In germline, CDR1 is DFQATT, CDR2 SNEGSKA (reference sequence). V dropped 2 bases and J dropped 4 bases, with 18 bases sitting between them.

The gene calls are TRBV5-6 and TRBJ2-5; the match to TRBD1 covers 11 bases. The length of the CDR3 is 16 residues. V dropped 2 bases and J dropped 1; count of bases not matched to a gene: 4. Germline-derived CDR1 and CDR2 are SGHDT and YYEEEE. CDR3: CASSFGQGASQETQYF. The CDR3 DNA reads TGTGCCAGCAGCTTCGGACAGGGGGCATCCCAAGAGACCCAGTACTTC.

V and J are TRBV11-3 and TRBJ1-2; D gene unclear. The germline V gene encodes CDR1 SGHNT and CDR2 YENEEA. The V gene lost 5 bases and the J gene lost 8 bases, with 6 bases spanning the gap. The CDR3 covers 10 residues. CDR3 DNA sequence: TGTGCCAGCAGCCACGAGGGCTACACCTTC. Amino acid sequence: CASSHEGYTF.

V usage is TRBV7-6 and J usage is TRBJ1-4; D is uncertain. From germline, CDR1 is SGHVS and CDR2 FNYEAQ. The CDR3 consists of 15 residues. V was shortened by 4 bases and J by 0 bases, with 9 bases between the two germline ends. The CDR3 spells CASSSHPSTNEKLFF. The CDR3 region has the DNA TGTGCCAGCAGCTCCCACCCGTCAACTAATGAAAAACTGTTTTTT.

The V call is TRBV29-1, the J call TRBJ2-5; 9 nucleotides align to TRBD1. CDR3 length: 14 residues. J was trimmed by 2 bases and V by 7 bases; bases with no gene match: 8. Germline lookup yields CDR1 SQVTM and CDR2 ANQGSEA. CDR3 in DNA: TGCAGCGCCCAGACAGGGGGGAATCAAGAGACCCAGTACTTC. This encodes CSAQTGGNQETQYF.